This note documents a single T cell receptor (beta chain) sequence. The protocol was immunoSEQ multiplex PCR, while the TCRdb copy is restricted to in-frame clones and leaves out a portion. The repertoire holds over 35,000 clones, 91% seen once, with less than 0.5% in the top ten. The J segment lost 9 bases and the V segment lost 4 bases, leaving 18 bases of the junction unmatched. The germline V gene has CDR1 SGHNT and CDR2 YYREEE (reference sequence). This CDR3 has 17 residues. This sample is part of a study of T cell changes during pregnancy in multiple sclerosis. The clonotype comes from a female donor in good health, enrolled as a control in a pregnancy study. Source: CD4+ T cells from peripheral blood mononuclear cells, taken in the third trimester of pregnancy. This sequence joins TRBV5-4 and TRBJ2-3, with 9 bases matching TRBD2. CDR3 loop: CASSPREERGVRGTQYF. The CDR3 coding sequence is TGTGCCAGCAGCCCGCGGGAGGAGCGGGGGGTCCGTGGCACGCAGTATTTT.